These 15 T cell receptor beta chains share one sample of origin, sequenced in a study of control samples from healthy donors and cancer patients. TCRdb keeps only in-frame clones here, not all; method: immunoSEQ multiplex PCR. In the table there are roughly 60,000 clones, approximately 94% of which are singletons. Sequenced: blood. The receptors come from a man between 25 and 39 years old in good health.

This chain links TRBV4-1 with TRBJ1-5; a possible D gene is TRBD1 (5 bases). The V and J ends lost 3 bases and 7 bases respectively, with 16 bases between them. The CDR3 is made up of 15 amino acids. Germline loops: CDR1 MGHRA, CDR2 YSYEKL. Here the CDR3 reads CASSQAGQDRQPQHF. CDR3 sequence (DNA): TGCGCCAGCAGCCAGGCGGGGCAGGATCGCCAGCCCCAGCATTTT.

The V and J genes are TRBV6-5 and TRBJ1-5; 8 bases match TRBD1. The CDR3 has 16 amino acids. CDR1 and CDR2 (germline): MNHEY, SVGAGI. The V and J ends lost 4 bases and 6 bases, in that order; junction bases with no gene match: 11. CDR3 protein: CASSSGQGGIGQPQHF. CDR3 DNA sequence: TGTGCCAGCAGTTCCGGACAGGGAGGGATAGGTCAGCCCCAGCATTTT.

The genes are TRBV5-8 and TRBJ2-3; TRBD2 matches at 8 bases. Unmatched junction bases numbered 6, after V lost 4 bases and J lost 5 bases. Germline assignment: CDR1 SGHTS and CDR2 YDEGEE. CDR3 length: 14 amino acids. CDR3 residues: CASSGAGGGDTQYF. As DNA, the CDR3 is TGTGCCAGCAGCGGGGCGGGGGGCGGAGATACGCAGTATTTT.

This rearrangement joins TRBV28 to TRBJ2-6, with a weak D call TRBD1 (5 bases). The CDR3 sequence is 14 residues long. Germline-derived CDR1 and CDR2 are MDHEN and SYDVKM. V lost 6 bases to trimming and J lost 2 bases, with 8 bases between them. CDR3: CASSLQAGANVLTF. CDR3 DNA sequence: TGTGCCAGCAGCCTACAGGCTGGGGCCAACGTCCTGACTTTC.

This chain joins TRBV2 and TRBJ1-4, with TRBD1 as a possible D gene (6 bases). The CDR3 totals 15 residues. Trimming took 6 bases from V and 5 from J, leaving 16 bases between them. The germline V gene encodes CDR1 SNHLY and CDR2 FYNNEI. CDR3 loop: CASRSGGGGNEKLFF. The CDR3 nucleotides read TGTGCCAGCAGGAGTGGTGGAGGGGGGAATGAAAAACTGTTTTTT.

This chain links TRBV5-8 with TRBJ2-4; D may match TRBD1 or TRBD2 (5 bases each). Deletions cut 4 bases from V and 4 bases from J, with 12 bases between. Germline CDR1 SGHTS, CDR2 YDEGEE. This CDR3 spans 14 amino acids. The CDR3 DNA reads TGTGCCAGCAGCCGCCGGGACGGAAAAAACATTCAGTACTTC. This encodes CASSRRDGKNIQYF.

V usage is TRBV7-9 and J usage is TRBJ1-2, with D tentatively TRBD1 (5 bases). The CDR3 consists of 15 residues. From germline, CDR1 is SEHNR and CDR2 FQNEAQ (reference sequence). Trimming shortened V by 2 bases and J by 4 bases, and 14 bases separated the two germline ends. As DNA, the CDR3 is TGTGCCAGCAGCTTAATAGCAGGGCTTGGCTATGGCTACACCTTC. Its translation: CASSLIAGLGYGYTF.

The CDR3 DNA follows: TGTGCCAGTAAGAGTGTGGTTCAGGGGGCCAACGTCCTGACTTTC. Its protein product is CASKSVVQGANVLTF. The chain uses TRBV19 and TRBJ2-6, with D hard to call. The V and J ends lost 7 bases and 4 bases respectively, with 14 bases between them. This CDR3 comprises 15 residues. CDR1 is LNHDA and CDR2 is SQIVND in the germline V gene (reference sequence).

The V gene is TRBV7-8, the J gene TRBJ2-1; no clear D. Germline loops: CDR1 SGHVS, CDR2 FQNEAQ. The germline V and J ends were trimmed by 5 bases and 7 bases, with 6 bases remaining between them. The CDR3 runs to 11 residues. This CDR3 reads CASSPQNEQFF. The CDR3 DNA reads TGTGCCAGCAGCCCCCAGAATGAGCAGTTCTTC. Based on the CDR3 plus reference TRBV7-8 and TRBJ2-1, the full variable domain is GAGVSQSPRYKVAKRGQDVALRCDPISGHVSLFWYQQALGQGPEFLTYFQNEAQLDKSGLPSDRFFAERPEGSVSTLKIQRTQQEDSAVYLCASSPQNEQFFGPGTRLTVL.

V usage is TRBV6-5 and J usage is TRBJ1-5, with 9 positions matching TRBD1. With 0 bases clipped from V and 6 bases from J, the junction kept 3 bases outside the gene matches. Germline V CDR1 and CDR2: MNHEY, SVGAGI. CDR3 length equals 15 residues. CDR3 in DNA: TGTGCCAGCAGTTACTCCACAGGGGGCGGTCAGCCCCAGCATTTT. This encodes CASSYSTGGGQPQHF.

The V call is TRBV28, the J call TRBJ1-1, with D possibly matching TRBD1 (6 bases). This CDR3 is 16 amino acids long. Germline V lookup: CDR1 MDHEN, CDR2 SYDVKM. V was pared by 1 base and J by 4 bases, with 16 bases between. DNA for the CDR3: TGTGCCAGCAGTTTATACCAGGGGCCTTCTCCCACTGAAGCTTTCTTT. Amino acids: CASSLYQGPSPTEAFF.

CDR3 residues: CASSLGLAAGQGGEQFF. The CDR3, as DNA: TGTGCCAGCAGCTTGGGGTTGGCAGCGGGACAAGGCGGGGAGCAGTTCTTC. The V and J genes are TRBV7-9 and TRBJ2-1; D might be TRBD2 (7 bases). The CDR3 runs 17 residues. The V and J ends lost 3 bases and 10 bases respectively, with 25 bases between them. CDR1 is SEHNR, CDR2 FQNEAQ, per germline (reference sequence).

This clone appeared once. The chain joins TRBV27 to TRBJ1-1; 7 nucleotides line up with TRBD1. Looked up from germline, CDR1 is MNHEY and CDR2 is SMNVEV (reference sequence). The CDR3 spans 18 residues. V trimming: 8 bases; J trimming: 6 bases; junction bases outside the gene matches: 24. CDR3 in DNA: TGTGCCAGCCAATTACCCCCGGGACAGTACCTCGTTTTTTCTGAAGCTTTCTTT. Translating gives CASQLPPGQYLVFSEAFF.

This chain joins TRBV9 and TRBJ2-7, with D perhaps assigned TRBD1 or TRBD2 (5 bases each). The CDR3 has 15 residues. Germline assignment: CDR1 SGDLS and CDR2 YYNGEE. The V and J ends lost 0 bases and 2 bases respectively, with 12 bases between them. The CDR3 region is CASSVGDQGAYEQYF. CDR3 coding DNA: TGTGCCAGCAGCGTAGGGGACCAAGGGGCCTACGAGCAGTACTTC.

The rearrangement uses TRBV28 and TRBJ1-1, with 7 bases that match TRBD1. The CDR3 extends over 17 amino acids. In germline, CDR1 is MDHEN, CDR2 SYDVKM. V gave up 4 bases and J gave up 1 base; unmatched junction bases: 12. CDR3 DNA: TGTGCCAGCAGTTCCGGACAGGATCCATCCTCGAACACTGAAGCTTTCTTT. Protein product: CASSSGQDPSSNTEAFF.